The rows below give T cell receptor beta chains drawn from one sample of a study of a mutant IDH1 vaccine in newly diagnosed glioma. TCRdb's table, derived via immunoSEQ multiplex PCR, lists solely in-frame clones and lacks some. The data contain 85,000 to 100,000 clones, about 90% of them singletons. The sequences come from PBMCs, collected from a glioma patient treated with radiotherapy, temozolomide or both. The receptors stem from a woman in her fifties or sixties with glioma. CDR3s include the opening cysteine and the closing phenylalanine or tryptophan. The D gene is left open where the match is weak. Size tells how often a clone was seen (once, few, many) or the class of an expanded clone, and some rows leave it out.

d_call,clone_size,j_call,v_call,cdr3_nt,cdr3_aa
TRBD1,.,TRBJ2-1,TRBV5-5,TGTGCCAGCAGCTCCTGGACAGGAACCTACAATGAGCAGTTCTTC,CASSSWTGTYNEQFF
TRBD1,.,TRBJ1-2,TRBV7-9,TGTGCCAGCAGCATCAGGGGGCCCTATGGCTACACCTTC,CASSIRGPYGYTF
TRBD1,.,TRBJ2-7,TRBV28,TGTGCCAGCAGTATCAAGACAGGGATCCTCTACGAGCAGTACTTC,CASSIKTGILYEQYF
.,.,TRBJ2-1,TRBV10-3,TGTGCCATCAGTGATCCAGACAGGTACAATGAGCAGTTCTTC,CAISDPDRYNEQFF
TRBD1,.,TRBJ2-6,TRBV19,TGTGCCATCGGGGGACAGGGGGCAATCTCTGGGGCCAACGTCCTGACTTTC,CAIGGQGAISGANVLTF
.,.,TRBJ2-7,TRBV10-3,TGTGCCATCAGTGAAGGTGGCTGGAGCTACGAGCAGTACTTC,CAISEGGWSYEQYF
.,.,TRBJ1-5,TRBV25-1,TGTGCCAGCAGTGAATCGGCAAATCAGCCCCAGCATTTT,CASSESANQPQHF
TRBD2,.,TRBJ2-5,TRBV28,TGTGCCAGCAGTTTCGGCAGGTTAGGGACTAGCGGGAGTGGGGAGACCCAGTACTTC,CASSFGRLGTSGSGETQYF
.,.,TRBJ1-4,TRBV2,TGTGCCAGCACCAACCCACGGGTACGGGAAAAACTGTTTTTT,CASTNPRVREKLFF
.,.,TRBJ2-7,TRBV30,TGTGCCTGGACCCGACAGGCTTTTACCTACGAGCAGTACTTC,CAWTRQAFTYEQYF
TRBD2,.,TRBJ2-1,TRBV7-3,TGTGCCAGCAGCTTCTCGACCCGGGGGGGAGCCTACAATGAGCAGTTCTTC,CASSFSTRGGAYNEQFF
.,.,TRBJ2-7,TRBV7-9,TGTGCCAGCAGCTCACCGGTGGAGACCTACGAGCAGTACTTC,CASSSPVETYEQYF
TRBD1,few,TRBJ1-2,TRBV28,TGTGCCAGCAGTTCACCAAGGACAGGGAGTTTTGGCTACACCTTC,CASSSPRTGSFGYTF
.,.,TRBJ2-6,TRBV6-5,TGTGCCAGCAGTTACGACAGTCCCGGGGCCAACGTCCTGACTTTC,CASSYDSPGANVLTF
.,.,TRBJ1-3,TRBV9,TGTGCCAGCCGGGGGCAAGGAAACACCATATATTTT,CASRGQGNTIYF
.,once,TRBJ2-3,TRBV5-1,TGCGCCAGCAGCTTGGCCAGGGGCACAGATACGCAGTATTTT,CASSLARGTDTQYF
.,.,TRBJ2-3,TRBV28,TGTGCCAGCAGTTTGTCCACAGATACGCAGTATTTT,CASSLSTDTQYF
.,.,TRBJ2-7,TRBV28,TGTGCCAGCAATAGACAAAACTACGAGCAGTACTTC,CASNRQNYEQYF
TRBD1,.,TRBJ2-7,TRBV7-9,TGTGCCAGCAGCTTCGACAGGGTCGAGCAGTACTTC,CASSFDRVEQYF
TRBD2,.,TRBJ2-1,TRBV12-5,TGTGCTAGTGGTTTGGTACTAGGGCTAGCGGACTACAATGAGCAGTTCTTC,CASGLVLGLADYNEQFF
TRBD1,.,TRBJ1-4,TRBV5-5,TGTGCCAGCAGCACCCGACAGGGCGGCGATGAAAAACTGTTTTTT,CASSTRQGGDEKLFF
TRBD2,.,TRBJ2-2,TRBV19,TGTGCCAGTAGTAATAGCGGGAGGGCCAGCGGGGAGCTGTTTTTT,CASSNSGRASGELFF
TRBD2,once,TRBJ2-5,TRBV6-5,TGTGCCAGCAGTGGACTAGTCGGGGAGACCCAGTACTTC,CASSGLVGETQYF
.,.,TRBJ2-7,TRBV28,TGTGCCAGCAGTTTAGTCTACGAGCAGTACTTC,CASSLVYEQYF
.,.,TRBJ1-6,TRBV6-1,TGTGCCAGCAGCGACAGTCCGGCACCCCTCCACTTT,CASSDSPAPLHF
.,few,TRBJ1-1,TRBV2,TGTGCCAGCAGTGACGGGGCCCAGGGTGAAGCTTTCTTT,CASSDGAQGEAFF